This TCR beta chain was profiled in a study of B cell selection in AIRE deficiency. Germline CDR1 is MDHEN and CDR2 is SYDVKM. Between the trimmed V and J ends, which lost 6 bases and 2 bases, there was a span of 14 bases. The CDR3 runs to 15 residues. The protocol was immunoSEQ multiplex PCR, while the TCRdb copy is restricted to in-frame clones and leaves out a portion. This sample has 20,000 to 30,000 clones, with about 96% found just once. General study results and limits: Around 33% of healthy-donor shared Treg TCRbeta sequences appeared in patient Tconv cells. Only TCRbeta was sequenced; 35% to 40% of shared healthy Treg sequences appeared in Tconv. Of a few thousand shared Treg TCRbeta sequences, around 32% were healthy-only, approximately 9% patient-only.

Of note for this clone: Its specificity is not known.

Sorting defined conventional CD4 T cells as CD4+CD127+. V is TRBV28 and J is TRBJ1-3, with D perhaps matching TRBD1 (6 bases). Sequenced: conventional CD4+ T cells sorted from PBMCs. This clonotype originated in a human donor with AIRE deficiency. This CDR3 reads CASSNRAGTGNTIYF. CDR3 nucleotides: TGTGCCAGCAGCAACAGGGCGGGAACTGGAAACACCATATATTTT.